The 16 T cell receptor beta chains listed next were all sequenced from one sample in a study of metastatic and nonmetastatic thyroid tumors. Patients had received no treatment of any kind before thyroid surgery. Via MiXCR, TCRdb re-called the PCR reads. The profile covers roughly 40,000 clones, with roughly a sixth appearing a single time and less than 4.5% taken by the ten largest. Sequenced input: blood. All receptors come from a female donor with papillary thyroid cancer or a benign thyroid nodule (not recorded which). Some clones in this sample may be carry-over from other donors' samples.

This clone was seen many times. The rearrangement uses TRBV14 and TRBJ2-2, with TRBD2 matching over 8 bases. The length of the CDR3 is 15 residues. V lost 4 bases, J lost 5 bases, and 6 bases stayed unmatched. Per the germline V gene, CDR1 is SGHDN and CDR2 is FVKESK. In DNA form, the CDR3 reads TGTGCCAGCAGCCTGGGACTAGTAGGAACCGGGGAGCTGTTTTTT. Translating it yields CASSLGLVGTGELFF.

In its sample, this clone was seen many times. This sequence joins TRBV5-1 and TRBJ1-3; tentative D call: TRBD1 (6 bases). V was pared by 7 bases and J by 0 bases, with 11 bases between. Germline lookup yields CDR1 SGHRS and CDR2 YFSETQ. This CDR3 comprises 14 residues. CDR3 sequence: CASGEGDSGNTIYF. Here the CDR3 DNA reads TGCGCCAGCGGGGAGGGGGACTCTGGAAACACCATATATTTT.

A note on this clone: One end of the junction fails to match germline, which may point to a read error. CDR3 DNA sequence: TGCAGTGCAATTAATTTCGTGGGGGCAAACACCGGGGAGCTTTTTTTT. Protein: CSAINFVGANTGELFF. The chain is built from TRBV20-1 and TRBJ2-2; D perhaps matches TRBD1 (6 bases). Germline CDR1 and CDR2: DFQATT and SNEGSKA (reference sequence). The CDR3 has 16 residues.

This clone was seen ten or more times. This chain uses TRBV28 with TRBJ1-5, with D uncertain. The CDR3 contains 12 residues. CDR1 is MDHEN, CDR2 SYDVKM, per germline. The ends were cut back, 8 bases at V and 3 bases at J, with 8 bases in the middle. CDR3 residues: CASEQINQPQHF. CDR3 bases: TGTGCCAGCGAGCAGATCAATCAGCCCCAGCATTTT.

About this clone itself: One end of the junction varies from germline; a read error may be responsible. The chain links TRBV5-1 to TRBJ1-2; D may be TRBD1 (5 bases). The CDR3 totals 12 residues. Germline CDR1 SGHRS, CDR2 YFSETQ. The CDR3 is CAGRPDSYGYIF. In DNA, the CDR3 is TGCGCCGGCAGACCAGACAGCTATGGCTACATCTTC.

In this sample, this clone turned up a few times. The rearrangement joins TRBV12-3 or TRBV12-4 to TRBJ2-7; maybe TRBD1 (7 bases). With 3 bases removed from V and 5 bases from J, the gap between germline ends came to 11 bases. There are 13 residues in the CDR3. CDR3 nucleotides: TGTGCCAGCAGTTTGGAGGGGGCTAACGAGCAGTACTTC. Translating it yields CASSLEGANEQYF.

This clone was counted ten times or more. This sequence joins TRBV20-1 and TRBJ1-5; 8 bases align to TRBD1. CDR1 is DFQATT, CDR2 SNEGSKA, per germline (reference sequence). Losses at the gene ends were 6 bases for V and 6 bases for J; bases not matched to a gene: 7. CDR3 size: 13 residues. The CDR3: CSAWTGSAQPQHF. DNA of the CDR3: TGCAGTGCCTGGACAGGGAGTGCTCAGCCCCAGCATTTT.

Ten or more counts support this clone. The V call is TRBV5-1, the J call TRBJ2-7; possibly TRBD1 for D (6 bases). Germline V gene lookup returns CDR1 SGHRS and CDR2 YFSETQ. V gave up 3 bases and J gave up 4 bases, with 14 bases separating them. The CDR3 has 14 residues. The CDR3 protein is CASSYEGGIYEQYF. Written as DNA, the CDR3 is TGCGCCAGCAGCTACGAAGGGGGTATTTACGAGCAGTACTTC.

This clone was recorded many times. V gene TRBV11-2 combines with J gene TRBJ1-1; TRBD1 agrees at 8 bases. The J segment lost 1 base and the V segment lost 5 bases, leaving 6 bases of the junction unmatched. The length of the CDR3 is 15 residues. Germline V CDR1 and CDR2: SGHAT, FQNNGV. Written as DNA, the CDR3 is TGTGCCAGCAGCACAGACAGGGGCTGGAACACTGAAGCTTTCTTT. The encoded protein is CASSTDRGWNTEAFF.

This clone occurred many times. The CDR3 sequence: CASSSSGTSGKGEQFF. The CDR3, as DNA: TGTGCCAGCAGCTCGTCGGGGACTAGCGGCAAGGGAGAGCAGTTCTTC. The chain joins TRBV28 to TRBJ2-1, with 11 bases aligning to TRBD2. The CDR3 is 16 residues long. Per germline, CDR1 MDHEN and CDR2 SYDVKM. V lost 6 bases to trimming and J lost 10 bases; unmatched junction nucleotides: 14.

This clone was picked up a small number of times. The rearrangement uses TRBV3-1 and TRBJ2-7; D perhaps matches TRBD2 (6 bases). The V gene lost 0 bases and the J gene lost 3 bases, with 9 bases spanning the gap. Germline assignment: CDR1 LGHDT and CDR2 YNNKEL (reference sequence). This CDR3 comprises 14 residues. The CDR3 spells CASSQDRGLYEQYF. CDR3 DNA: TGTGCCAGCAGCCAAGATCGGGGACTCTACGAGCAGTACTTC.

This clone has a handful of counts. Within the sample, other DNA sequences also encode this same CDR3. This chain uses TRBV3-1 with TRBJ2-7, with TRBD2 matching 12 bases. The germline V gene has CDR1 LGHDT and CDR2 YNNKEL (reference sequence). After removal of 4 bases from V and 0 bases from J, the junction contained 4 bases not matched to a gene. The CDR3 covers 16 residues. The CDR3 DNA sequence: TGTGCCAGCAGCCTACGGACTAGCGGGGCCTCCTACGAGCAGTACTTC. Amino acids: CASSLRTSGASYEQYF.

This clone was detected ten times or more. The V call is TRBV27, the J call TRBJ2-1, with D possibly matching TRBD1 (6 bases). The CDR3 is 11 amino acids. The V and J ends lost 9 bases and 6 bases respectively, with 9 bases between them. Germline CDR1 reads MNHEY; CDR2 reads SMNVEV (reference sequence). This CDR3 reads CASRQVNEQFF. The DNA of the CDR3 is TGTGCCAGTAGACAGGTCAATGAGCAGTTCTTC.

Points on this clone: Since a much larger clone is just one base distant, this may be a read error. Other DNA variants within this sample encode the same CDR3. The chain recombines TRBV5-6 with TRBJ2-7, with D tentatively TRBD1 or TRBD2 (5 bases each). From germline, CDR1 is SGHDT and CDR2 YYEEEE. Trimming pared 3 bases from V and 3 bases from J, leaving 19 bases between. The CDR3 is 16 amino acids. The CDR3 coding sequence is TGTGCCAGCAGCTCTCCTTTACAGGCGGGTGGCTACGAGCAGTACTTC. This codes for CASSSPLQAGGYEQYF.

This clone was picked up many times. The CDR3 DNA follows: TGTGCCAGCAGTTTAAGGCCGGGACAGGGGTCCTACGAGCAGTACTTC. Encoded protein: CASSLRPGQGSYEQYF. The chain is built from TRBV27 and TRBJ2-7, with 10 bases fitting TRBD1. Unmatched junction bases numbered 5, after V lost 2 bases and J lost 1 base. The CDR3 contains 16 residues. Germline assignment: CDR1 MNHEY and CDR2 SMNVEV (reference sequence).

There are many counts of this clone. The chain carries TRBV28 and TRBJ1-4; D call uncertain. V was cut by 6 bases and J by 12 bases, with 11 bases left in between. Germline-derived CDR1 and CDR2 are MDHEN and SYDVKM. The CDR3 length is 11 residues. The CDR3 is CASRSLEELFF. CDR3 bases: TGTGCCAGCAGAAGCCTTGAGGAACTGTTTTTT. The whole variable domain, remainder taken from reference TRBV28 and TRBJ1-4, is DVKVTQSSRYLVKRTGEKVFLECVQDMDHENMFWYRQDPGLGLRLIYFSYDVKMKEKGDIPEGYSVSREKKERFSLILESASTNQTSMYLCASRSLEELFFGSGTQLSVL.